The text below deals with one T cell receptor (beta chain). This sample is part of a study of shared clonotypes between healthy human individuals. Only in-frame clones appear in the TCRdb table, and some are missing; sequencing was by immunoSEQ multiplex PCR. Among roughly 700,000 clones listed, 80% to 95% were seen once. Donors included only healthy HIV-negative adults lacking recent acute infections or vaccinations. The sequence was obtained from a man aged 18 to 29 in good health. Some clones in this sample may be carry-over from other donors' samples. What was sequenced was memory CD8+ T cells from PBMCs. Described subset: CD45RO+ cells pooled with CCR7-negative TemRA cells.

CDR3 nucleotides: TGTGCCAGCCAGGACAGGGAGAACACCGGGGAGCTGTTTTTT. Translation: CASQDRENTGELFF. The chain has TRBV10-3 and TRBJ2-2; 8 bases map to TRBD1. Losses at the gene ends were 10 bases for V and 1 base for J; bases not matched to a gene: 5. Germline V gene lookup returns CDR1 ENHRY and CDR2 SYGVKD. The CDR3 is 14 residues long.